Here is one TCR beta chain with its context. Its matching antigen is unknown. The data are from a study of cytomegalovirus exposure and HLA in healthy donors. Regarding the study as a whole: Association of a missense DCLRE1C variant with TCR beta V- and J-gene trimming was reported in a later analysis. TCR beta V segments were, for the most part, productive about 87% or about 30% of the time in an earlier analysis.

PCR primers comprised 60 Vbeta and 13 Jbeta primers. This table comes from immunoSEQ multiplex PCR, and its TCRdb copy is limited to in-frame clones, with some not included. This table has about 61,000 clones, more than 80% appearing once. This CDR3 is 14 amino acids long. The J segment lost 3 bases and the V segment lost 5 bases, leaving 5 bases of the junction unmatched. CDR1 and CDR2 (germline): LNHDA, SQIVND (reference sequence). This TCR was sampled from a man aged 30-40 years in good health and CMV-seropositive. Sequenced sample: PBMCs. The gene calls are TRBV19 and TRBJ2-3; TRBD1 agrees at 7 bases. CDR3 nucleotides: TGTGCCAGTAGTCTCCGGACAGGTACAGATACGCAGTATTTT. Translation: CASSLRTGTDTQYF.